The T cell receptor beta chain described here comes from a study of CD4 and CD8 cells across lung adenocarcinoma regions. TCRdb used MiXCR to reprocess the PCR reads, holding one entry per CDR3 protein. The sample shows about 19,000 distinct CDR3 sequences, 45% to 55% of them seen only once. The ends were cut back, 10 bases at V and 13 bases at J, with 26 bases in the middle. This CDR3 comprises 14 residues. The patients had localized lung adenocarcinoma, a non-small cell subtype. What was sequenced was CD4+ T cells from the margin of a lung tumor. J is TRBJ2-4 and V is TRBV12-3 or TRBV12-4; D is tentatively TRBD1 or TRBD2 (5 bases each). This TCR was sampled from a male donor with lung adenocarcinoma. The CD4 and CD8 labels of this study may be unreliable. CDR3 amino acids: CAITGGGAKNTQYF. As DNA, the CDR3 is TGTGCCATCACTGGGGGTGGGGCCAAAAACACGCAGTACTTC.